This T cell receptor beta chain was documented in a study of T cells after yellow fever vaccination. Whole-study findings and limits: The study noted that FACS-sorted repertoires could contain abundant clonotypes contaminating from the bulk population. Post-booster repertoires contained most primary-vaccination clones again (approximately 97% CD4, 88% CD8).

There are many counts of this clonotype. Its antigen remains unknown. The germline V gene has CDR1 DFQATT and CDR2 SNEGSKA (reference sequence). The V and J ends lost 6 bases and 3 bases respectively, with 19 bases between them. There are 15 residues in the CDR3. Researchers made TCR cDNA using 5'RACE template switching, and this step added a universal primer site and UMIs. One entry per CDR3 protein, called by TCRdb with MiXCR from the 5' RACE reads. Of fewer than 350,000 distinct CDR3 sequences detected, over 8% appear once; the ten largest clones hold roughly 17%. The TCR sequence derives from a man aged 18 to 35 who received the YFV17D yellow fever vaccine. The rearrangement joins TRBV20-1 to TRBJ2-3; a weak D match, TRBD2 (5 bases). Sequenced here: PBMCs, sampled on the day of the first yellow fever vaccination. This CDR3 is CSASIRGIGTDTQYF. In DNA form, the CDR3 reads TGCAGTGCCTCTATCCGAGGGATCGGAACAGATACGCAGTATTTT.